The 5 T cell receptor beta chains presented below share a single source sample, sequenced in a study of T and B cells in COVID-19 patients. TRB rearrangements were amplified by multiplex PCR with BIOMED2 TRB-A/B primers. MiXCR, applied by TCRdb to the multiplex PCR reads, yields one record per CDR3 protein. The sample has roughly 12,000 distinct CDR3 sequences, more than 25% seen once. Each TRB amplification used roughly 230-550 ng of genomic DNA from blood. Sequenced input: blood. The source is a human donor who had recovered from COVID-19.

In its sample, this clonotype was seen many times. The gene calls are TRBV18 and TRBJ1-4; perhaps TRBD1 as D (5 bases). Germline V CDR1 and CDR2: KGHSH, LQKENI. CDR3 length: 13 residues. With 3 bases removed from V and 8 bases from J, the gap between germline ends came to 10 bases. The CDR3, as DNA: TGTGCCAGCTCACCGGGGCCATCAGAAAAACTGTTTTTT. This translates into CASSPGPSEKLFF.

This clonotype is medium-sized. The chain couples TRBV29-1 to TRBJ1-2; no clear D gene. The CDR3 spans 12 residues. V shed 3 bases and J shed 4 bases, with 9 bases lying between them. The germline gives CDR1 SQVTM, CDR2 ANQGSEA. DNA of the CDR3: TGCAGCGTTGACCGTAGACTCTATGGCTACACCTTC. Translated: CSVDRRLYGYTF.

Within the sample, this clonotype is medium-sized. V and J are TRBV11-3 and TRBJ2-7; D gene unclear. Germline loops: CDR1 SGHNT, CDR2 YENEEA. This CDR3 region has 14 residues. Trimming took off 0 bases at V and 7 bases at J, with 13 bases between the two ends. The DNA of the CDR3 is TGTGCCAGCAGCTTAGATGGGCAGGTCGGGGAGCAGTACGTC. Translating it yields CASSLDGQVGEQYV.

This clonotype was recorded a few times. The rearrangement joins TRBV15 to TRBJ1-2; D uncertain. The CDR3 sequence is 14 residues long. The germline CDR1 and CDR2 sequences are LNHNV and YYDKDF (reference sequence). Trimming stripped 0 bases from V and 4 bases from J, with 9 bases between. The CDR3 DNA reads as TGTGCCACCAGCAGAGAAGTTACGGCCTATGGCTACACCTTC. Translating gives CATSREVTAYGYTF.

This clonotype was counted ten times or more. The V gene is TRBV6-5, the J gene TRBJ2-5; maybe TRBD2 (6 bases). V was shortened by 0 bases and J by 1 base, with 12 bases between the two germline ends. This CDR3 has 16 residues. Germline-derived CDR1 and CDR2 are MNHEY and SVGAGI. The CDR3 protein is CASSYSGTLTQETQYF. In DNA form, the CDR3 reads TGTGCCAGCAGTTACTCCGGGACTCTCACCCAAGAGACCCAGTACTTC.